One T cell receptor beta chain is described in this entry. It has no known antigen specificity. There are no base qualities to consult, and no much larger clone falls within one base. This specimen belongs to a study of CD8+ T cells in alopecia areata (dated by TCRdb to 2016 to 2019). General notes on the study: The treated patients, all with moderate-to-severe alopecia areata, were enrolled in an open-label pilot trial of oral tofacitinib given at 5 to 10 mg twice daily. In both human patients and the C3H/HeJ mouse model, the study applied high-throughput TCRbeta sequencing to look at T cell clonal expansion in alopecia areata. In humans, TCRbeta sequencing was performed on scalp tissue and on sorted CD4+ and CD8+ peripheral blood T cells from healthy controls and from patients with patchy or totalis/universalis alopecia areata. TCRbeta CDR3 regions were amplified by immunoSEQ multiplex PCR using 35 Vbeta forward and 13 Jbeta reverse primers. Biopsies were taken from tofacitinib-treated patients at baseline and again at 4 and 24 weeks into treatment, and several of those patients also had a later scalp biopsy. Scalp clonality was compared among normal scalp (n=4), patchy alopecia areata scalp (n=8), and alopecia totalis/universalis scalp (n=8). RNA came from the PAXgene miRNA kit for fixed scalp, the miRNeasy kit for PBMCs, and the RNeasy kit for mouse skin. Tofacitinib was given for 6 to 18 months, followed by 6 months of follow-up off drug to assess delayed response and recurrence.

Overall results and qualifications from the work: TCR sequences shared between patients were less clear than in mice, possibly partly because of HLA diversity in the patient population. Higher clonality and more expanded CD8+ clones were observed in lesional scalp than in normal scalp, particularly in alopecia totalis/universalis, a finding suggestive of antigenic drive. Unlike mouse skin, which is dominated by gammadelta T cells, normal human skin has resident alphabeta T cells that are also sequenced, and this complicates analysis of the scalp TCR repertoire.

Reading the germline V gene gives CDR1 SGHTA and CDR2 FQGNSA. For this chain, trimming is 5 bases at the V end and 10 bases at the J end, and the number of junction bases without a gene match is 6. Measured from the cysteine to the phenylalanine, the CDR3 is 13 residues long. The kept DNA is CDR3 alone, 39 bases in frame from the first base. The protocol used for the library was the immunoSEQ multiplex PCR assay. RNA was extracted from all samples and reverse transcribed into cDNA, which served as template for TCR sequencing. SuperScript III was used to make first-strand cDNA, primed with a 2:1 mix of oligo-dT and random hexamers. A synthetic immune receptor repertoire was used to assess amplification bias, and residual bias was removed computationally. In the source study's methods: Raw reads were preprocessed to remove errors, and CDR3 was defined by IMGT conventions from the conserved cysteine to phenylalanine. To get clonality, Shannon entropy was normalized by log2 of the number of productive unique TCRs and the result was subtracted from 1. Whether each scalp clone was CD4 or CD8 was inferred by checking scalp TCRbeta sequences against the CD4 and CD8 repertoires from sorted blood. The clones in this table, taken by TCRdb from immuneACCESS, are in-frame only. Not every clone is retained; where verified, under half of the shortfall comes from an unresolved V gene, and the cause of the rest is unknown. For V, J and clone size, that table is used; D and trimming come from the DNA. The sample table records roughly 250,000 clones; about 68% of these occur just once. Around 1.2% of the sample lies in the top ten.

The sample's time point label, in plain terms: baseline before oral tofacitinib. Peripheral blood and lesional scalp punch biopsies were obtained from patients with alopecia areata. PBMCs were isolated by density centrifugation and stained for CD3, CD4 and CD8, after which CD4+ and CD8+ T cells were sorted on a FACSAria. The source is a human donor with alopecia areata. The sample here was CD4+ T cells sorted from blood, taken at week 0. Recombination linked TRBV7-2 to TRBJ1-1; 11 junctional bases match TRBD1. The CDR3 here reads CASSAGQGVLAFF. The DNA sequence is TGTGCCAGCAGCGCGGGACAGGGGGTGTTAGCTTTCTTT.